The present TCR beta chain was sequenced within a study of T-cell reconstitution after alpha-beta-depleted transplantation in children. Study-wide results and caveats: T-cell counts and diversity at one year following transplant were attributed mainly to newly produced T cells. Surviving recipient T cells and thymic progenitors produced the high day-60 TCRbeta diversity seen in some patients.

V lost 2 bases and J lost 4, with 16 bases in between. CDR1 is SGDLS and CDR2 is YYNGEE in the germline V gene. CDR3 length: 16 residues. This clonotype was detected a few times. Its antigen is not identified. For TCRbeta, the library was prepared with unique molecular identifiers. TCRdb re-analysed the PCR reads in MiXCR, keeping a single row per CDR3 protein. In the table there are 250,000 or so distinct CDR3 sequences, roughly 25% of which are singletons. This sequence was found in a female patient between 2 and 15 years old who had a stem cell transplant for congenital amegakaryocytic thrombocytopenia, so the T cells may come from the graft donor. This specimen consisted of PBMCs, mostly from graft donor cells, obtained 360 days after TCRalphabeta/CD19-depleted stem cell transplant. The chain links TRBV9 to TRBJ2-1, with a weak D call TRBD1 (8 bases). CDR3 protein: CASSVINRGGYNEQFF. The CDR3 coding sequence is TGTGCCAGCAGCGTTATCAACAGGGGGGGGTACAATGAGCAGTTCTTC. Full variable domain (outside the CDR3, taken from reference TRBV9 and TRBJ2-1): DSGVTQTPKHLITATGQRVTLRCSPRSGDLSVYWYQQSLDQGLQFLIQYYNGEERAKGNILERFSAQQFPDLHSELNLSSLELGDSALYFCASSVINRGGYNEQFFGPGTRLTVL.